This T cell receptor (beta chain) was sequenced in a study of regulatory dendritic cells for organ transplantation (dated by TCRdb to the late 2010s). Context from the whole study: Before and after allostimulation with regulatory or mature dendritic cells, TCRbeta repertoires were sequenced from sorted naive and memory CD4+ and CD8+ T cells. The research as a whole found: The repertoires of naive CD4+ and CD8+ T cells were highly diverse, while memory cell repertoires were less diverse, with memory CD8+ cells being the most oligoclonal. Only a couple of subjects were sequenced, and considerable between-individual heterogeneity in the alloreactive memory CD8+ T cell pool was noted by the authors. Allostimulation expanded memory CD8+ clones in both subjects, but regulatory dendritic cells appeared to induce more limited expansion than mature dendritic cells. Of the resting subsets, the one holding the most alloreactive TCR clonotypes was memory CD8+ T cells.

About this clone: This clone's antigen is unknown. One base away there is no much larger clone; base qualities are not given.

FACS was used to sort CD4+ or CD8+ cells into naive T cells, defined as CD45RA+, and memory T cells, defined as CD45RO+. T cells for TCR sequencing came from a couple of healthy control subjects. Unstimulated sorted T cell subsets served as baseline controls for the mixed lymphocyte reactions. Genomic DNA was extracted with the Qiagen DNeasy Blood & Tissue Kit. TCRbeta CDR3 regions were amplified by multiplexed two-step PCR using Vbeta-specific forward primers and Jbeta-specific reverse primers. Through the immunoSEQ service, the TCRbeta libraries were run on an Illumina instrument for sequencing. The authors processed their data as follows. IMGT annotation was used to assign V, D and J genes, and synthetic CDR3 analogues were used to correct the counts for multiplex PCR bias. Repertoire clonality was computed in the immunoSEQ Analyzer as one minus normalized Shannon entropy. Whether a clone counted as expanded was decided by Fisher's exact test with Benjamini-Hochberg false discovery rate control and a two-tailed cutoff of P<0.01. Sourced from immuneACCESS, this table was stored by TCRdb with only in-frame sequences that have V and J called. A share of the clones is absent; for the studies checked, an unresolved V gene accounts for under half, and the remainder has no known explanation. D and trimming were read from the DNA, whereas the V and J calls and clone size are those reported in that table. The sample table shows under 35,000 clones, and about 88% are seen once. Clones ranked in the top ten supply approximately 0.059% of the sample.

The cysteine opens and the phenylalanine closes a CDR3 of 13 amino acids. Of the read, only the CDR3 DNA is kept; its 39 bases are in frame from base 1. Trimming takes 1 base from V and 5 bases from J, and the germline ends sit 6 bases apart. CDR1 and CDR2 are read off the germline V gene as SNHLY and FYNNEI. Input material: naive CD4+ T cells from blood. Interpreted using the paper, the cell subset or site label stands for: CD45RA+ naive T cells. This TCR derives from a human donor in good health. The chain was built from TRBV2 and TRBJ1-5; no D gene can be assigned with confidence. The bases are TGTGCCAGCAGTGAAGAGTCCCATCAGCCCCAGCATTTT. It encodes CASSEESHQPQHF. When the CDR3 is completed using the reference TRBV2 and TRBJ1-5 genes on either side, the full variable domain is EPEVTQTPSHQVTQMGQEVILRCVPISNHLYFYWYRQILGQKVEFLVSFYNNEISEKSEIFDDQFSVERPDGSNFTLKIRSTKLEDSAMYFCASSEESHQPQHFGDGTRLSIL.